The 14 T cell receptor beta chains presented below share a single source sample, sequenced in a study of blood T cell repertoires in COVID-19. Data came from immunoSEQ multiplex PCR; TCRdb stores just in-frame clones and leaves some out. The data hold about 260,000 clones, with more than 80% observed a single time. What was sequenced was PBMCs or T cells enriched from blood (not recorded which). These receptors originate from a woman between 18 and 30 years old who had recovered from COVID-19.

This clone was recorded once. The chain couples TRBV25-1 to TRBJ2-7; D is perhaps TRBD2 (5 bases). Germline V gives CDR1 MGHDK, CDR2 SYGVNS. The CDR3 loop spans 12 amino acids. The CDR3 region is CARPGRDLEQYF. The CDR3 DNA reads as TGTGCTAGGCCCGGCCGGGATCTCGAGCAGTACTTC.

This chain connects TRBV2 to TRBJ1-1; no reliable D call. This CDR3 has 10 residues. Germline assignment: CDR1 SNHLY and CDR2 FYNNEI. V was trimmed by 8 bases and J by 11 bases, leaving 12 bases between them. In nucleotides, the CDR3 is TGTGCCAGCGCTGGCCTCTTGGCTTTCTTT. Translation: CASAGLLAFF.

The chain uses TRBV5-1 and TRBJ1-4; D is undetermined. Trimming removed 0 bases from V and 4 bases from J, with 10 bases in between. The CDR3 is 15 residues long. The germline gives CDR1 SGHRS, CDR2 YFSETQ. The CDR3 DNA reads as TGCGCCAGCAGCTTGGTGGGCAGTGGTAATGAAAAACTGTTTTTT. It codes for CASSLVGSGNEKLFF.

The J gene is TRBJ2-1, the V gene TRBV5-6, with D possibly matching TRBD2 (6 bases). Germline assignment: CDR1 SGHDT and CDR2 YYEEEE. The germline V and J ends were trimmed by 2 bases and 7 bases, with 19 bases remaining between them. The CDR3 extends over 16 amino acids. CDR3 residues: CASSFVLGTFPNEQFF. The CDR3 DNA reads TGTGCCAGCAGCTTCGTTTTAGGGACTTTCCCTAATGAGCAGTTCTTC. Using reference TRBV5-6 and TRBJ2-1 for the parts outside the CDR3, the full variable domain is DAGVTQSPTHLIKTRGQQVTLRCSPKSGHDTVSWYQQALGQGPQFIFQYYEEEERQRGNFPDRFSGHQFPNYSSELNVNALLLGDSALYLCASSFVLGTFPNEQFFGPGTRLTVL.

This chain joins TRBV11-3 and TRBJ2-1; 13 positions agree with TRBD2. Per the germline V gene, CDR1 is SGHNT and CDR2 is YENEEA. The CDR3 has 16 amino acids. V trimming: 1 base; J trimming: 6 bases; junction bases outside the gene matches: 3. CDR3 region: CASSLALAGGINEQFF. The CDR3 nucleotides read TGTGCCAGCAGCTTAGCACTAGCGGGGGGGATCAATGAGCAGTTCTTC.

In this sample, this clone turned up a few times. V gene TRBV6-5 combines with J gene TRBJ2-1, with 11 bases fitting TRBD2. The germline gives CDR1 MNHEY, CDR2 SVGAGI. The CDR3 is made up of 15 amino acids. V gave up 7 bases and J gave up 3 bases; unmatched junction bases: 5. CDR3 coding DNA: TGTGCCAGCACTCAGACTAGCGGGGACTACAATGAGCAGTTCTTC. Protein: CASTQTSGDYNEQFF.

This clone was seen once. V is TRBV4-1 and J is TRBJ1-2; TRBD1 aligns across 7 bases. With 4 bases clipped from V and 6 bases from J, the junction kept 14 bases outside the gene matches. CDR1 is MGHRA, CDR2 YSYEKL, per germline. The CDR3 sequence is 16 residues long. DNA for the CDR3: TGCGCCAGCAGCCCCTTATTGACAGGGTATATTCATGGCTACACCTTC. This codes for CASSPLLTGYIHGYTF.

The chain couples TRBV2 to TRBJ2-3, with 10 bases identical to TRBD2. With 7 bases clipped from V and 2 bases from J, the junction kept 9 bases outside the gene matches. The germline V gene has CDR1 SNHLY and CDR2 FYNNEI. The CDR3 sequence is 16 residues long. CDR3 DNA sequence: TGTGCCAGCAAAAGAATCGGACTAGCGGACACAGATACGCAGTATTTT. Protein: CASKRIGLADTDTQYF.

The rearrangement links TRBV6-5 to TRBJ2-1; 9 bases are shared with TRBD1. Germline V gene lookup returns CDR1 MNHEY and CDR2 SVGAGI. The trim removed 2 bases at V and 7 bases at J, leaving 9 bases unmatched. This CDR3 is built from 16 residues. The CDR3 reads CASSYNPGTGRNEQFF. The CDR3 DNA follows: TGTGCCAGCAGTTACAACCCGGGGACAGGGAGGAATGAGCAGTTCTTC.

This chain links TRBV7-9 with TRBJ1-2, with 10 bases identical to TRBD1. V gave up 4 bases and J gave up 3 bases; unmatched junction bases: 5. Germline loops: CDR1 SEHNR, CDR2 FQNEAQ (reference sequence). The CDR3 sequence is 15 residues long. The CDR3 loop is CASSSGTGADYGYTF. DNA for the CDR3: TGTGCCAGCAGCTCAGGGACAGGGGCGGACTATGGCTACACCTTC.

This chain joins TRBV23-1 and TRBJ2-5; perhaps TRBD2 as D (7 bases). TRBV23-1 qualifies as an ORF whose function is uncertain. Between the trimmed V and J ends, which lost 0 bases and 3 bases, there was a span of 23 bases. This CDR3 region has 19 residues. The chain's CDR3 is CASSQSGRGGLMGEETQYF. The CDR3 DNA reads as TGCGCCAGCAGTCAATCAGGACGCGGGGGCCTAATGGGGGAAGAGACCCAGTACTTC.

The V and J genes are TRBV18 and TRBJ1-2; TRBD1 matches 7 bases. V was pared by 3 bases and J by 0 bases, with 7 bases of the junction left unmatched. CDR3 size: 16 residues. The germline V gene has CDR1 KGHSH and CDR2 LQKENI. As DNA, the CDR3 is TGTGCCAGCTCACCCGGGACAGTTCCTTCTAACTATGGCTACACCTTC. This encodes CASSPGTVPSNYGYTF.

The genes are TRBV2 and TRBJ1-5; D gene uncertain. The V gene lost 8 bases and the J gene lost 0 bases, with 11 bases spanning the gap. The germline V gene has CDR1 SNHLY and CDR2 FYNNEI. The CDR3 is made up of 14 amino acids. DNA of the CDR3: TGTGCCAGCGGGGAGGACGGTAGCAATCAGCCCCAGCATTTT. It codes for CASGEDGSNQPQHF. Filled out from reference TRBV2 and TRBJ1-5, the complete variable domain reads EPEVTQTPSHQVTQMGQEVILRCVPISNHLYFYWYRQILGQKVEFLVSFYNNEISEKSEIFDDQFSVERPDGSNFTLKIRSTKLEDSAMYFCASGEDGSNQPQHFGDGTRLSIL.

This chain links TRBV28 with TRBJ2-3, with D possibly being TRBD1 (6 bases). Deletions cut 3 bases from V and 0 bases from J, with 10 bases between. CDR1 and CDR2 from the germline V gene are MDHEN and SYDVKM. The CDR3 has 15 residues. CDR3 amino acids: CASSFETGSTDTQYF. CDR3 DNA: TGTGCCAGCAGTTTCGAGACAGGTAGCACAGATACGCAGTATTTT.